These 24 T cell receptor beta chains originate from one sample sequenced in a study of OX40 agonist ivuxolimab in advanced cancers. The repertoire was sequenced with immunoSEQ multiplex PCR; TCRdb's copy has only in-frame clones and lacks some. The repertoire holds more than 100,000 clones, with about 92% as singletons. The sequences come from CD4+ or CD8+ T cells sorted from blood, collected in a trial of the OX40 agonist ivuxolimab. All receptors derive from an adult with an advanced solid tumor such as melanoma, head and neck, liver or kidney cancer.

The table lists this clone with a count of one. The V gene is TRBV19, the J gene TRBJ1-4; D unresolved. Germline lookup yields CDR1 LNHDA and CDR2 SQIVND (reference sequence). Trimming took 3 bases from V and 10 from J, leaving 15 bases between them. The CDR3 has 14 amino acids. The CDR3 DNA sequence: TGTGCCAGTAGTATTAGGCGGATCGAGGGAAAACTGTTTTTT. It translates to CASSIRRIEGKLFF.

The chain carries TRBV4-3 and TRBJ2-5; D gene ambiguous. V was shortened by 1 base and J by 3 bases, with 9 bases between the two germline ends. The CDR3 sequence is 14 residues long. Germline-derived CDR1 and CDR2 are LGHNA and YSLEER. This CDR3 reads CASSQVGRKETQYF. The CDR3 nucleotides read TGCGCCAGCAGCCAAGTCGGGCGGAAAGAGACCCAGTACTTC.

The chain uses TRBV7-9 and TRBJ2-7; the D call may be TRBD1 or TRBD2 (5 bases each). The CDR3 contains 15 residues. Germline V lookup: CDR1 SEHNR, CDR2 FQNEAQ (reference sequence). The germline V and J ends were trimmed by 5 bases and 3 bases, with 17 bases remaining between them. The CDR3 loop is CASSPRRDGDYEQYF. As DNA, the CDR3 is TGTGCCAGCAGCCCTCGTCGGGACGGAGACTACGAGCAGTACTTC.

The chain links TRBV10-2 to TRBJ2-1; possibly TRBD1 for D (5 bases). The CDR3 covers 14 residues. CDR1 WSHSY and CDR2 SAAADI come from the germline V gene. V shed 5 bases and J shed 6 bases, with 14 bases lying between them. The CDR3 protein is CASSPAKGINEQFF. CDR3 DNA sequence: TGCGCCAGCAGTCCAGCGAAGGGGATCAATGAGCAGTTCTTC.

This clone has only a few counts. The V gene is TRBV4-3, the J gene TRBJ2-7; unclear D gene. In germline, CDR1 is LGHNA, CDR2 YSLEER. The CDR3 loop spans 15 amino acids. V shed 0 bases and J shed 6 bases, with 15 bases lying between them. The CDR3 protein is CASSQDAVLVGEQYF. Here the CDR3 DNA reads TGCGCCAGCAGCCAAGATGCAGTGTTGGTGGGCGAGCAGTACTTC.

For this clone: Distinct nucleotide sequences in the sample also encode this CDR3. The genes are TRBV29-1 and TRBJ1-2; TRBD1 might be the D (6 bases). The V gene's germline CDR1 is SQVTM and CDR2 ANQGSEA. Trimming removed 6 bases at V and 7 bases at J, with 12 bases between. The CDR3 is 11 residues long. CDR3: CSVEGEGGYTF. In DNA form, the CDR3 reads TGCAGCGTGGAGGGGGAGGGTGGCTACACCTTC.

The chain recombines TRBV6-6 with TRBJ1-4; the match to TRBD1 covers 8 bases. In germline, CDR1 is MNHNY, CDR2 SVGAGI (reference sequence). CDR3 length: 14 residues. V lost 8 bases and J lost 10; bases outside the gene matches: 12. Here the CDR3 DNA reads TGTGCCAGCTCCCACCGGGACAGGTCCCTAAAACTGTTTTTT. Translated, it gives CASSHRDRSLKLFF.

The chain uses TRBV27 and TRBJ1-4, with 9 nucleotides matching TRBD1. Germline CDR1 is MNHEY and CDR2 is SMNVEV (reference sequence). This CDR3 is 15 amino acids long. Germline trimming cut 5 bases from V and 7 bases from J; bases unmatched to any gene: 8. CDR3 amino acids: CASSDATGGSEKLFF. For the CDR3, the DNA is TGTGCCAGCAGTGACGCGACAGGGGGGAGTGAAAAACTGTTTTTT.

This chain links TRBV5-4 with TRBJ2-5; tentative D call: TRBD2 (6 bases). The CDR3 loop spans 13 amino acids. The V gene lost 3 bases and the J gene lost 10 bases, with 16 bases spanning the gap. Germline CDR1 is SGHNT and CDR2 is YYREEE (reference sequence). CDR3 sequence reads: CASSSEGPGVQYF. In nucleotides, the CDR3 is TGTGCCAGCAGCTCGGAGGGCCCAGGCGTCCAGTACTTC.

This clone is a singleton in its sample. V gene TRBV4-3 combines with J gene TRBJ1-2; D perhaps matches TRBD1 (6 bases). Trimming left V 1 base short and J 2 bases short, with 8 bases between. This CDR3 comprises 14 residues. Germline lookup yields CDR1 LGHNA and CDR2 YSLEER. In DNA, the CDR3 is TGCGCCAGCAGCCAAGGTACAGGGAACTATGGCTACACCTTC. Protein product: CASSQGTGNYGYTF.

This chain connects TRBV27 to TRBJ2-7; 9 nucleotides match TRBD2. CDR3 length: 15 residues. V shed 6 bases and J 1 base; nucleotides not matched to a gene: 7. Per germline, CDR1 MNHEY and CDR2 SMNVEV (reference sequence). In DNA, the CDR3 is TGTGCCAGCAGGAGGAGCGGGGGGTTATCCTACGAGCAGTACTTC. As protein: CASRRSGGLSYEQYF.

The V and J genes are TRBV19 and TRBJ1-1; D call uncertain. Germline V gene data show CDR1 as LNHDA and CDR2 as SQIVND (reference sequence). The V gene lost 8 bases and the J gene lost 6 bases, with 16 bases spanning the gap. The CDR3 consists of 13 residues. CDR3 loop: CASEGRWGSEAFF. The CDR3 coding sequence is TGTGCCAGTGAGGGCCGGTGGGGTTCTGAAGCTTTCTTT.

The chain joins TRBV6-5 to TRBJ2-7; possibly TRBD1 for D (5 bases). Trimming removed 7 bases at V and 1 base at J, with 14 bases between. This CDR3 region has 14 residues. Germline CDR1 reads MNHEY; CDR2 reads SVGAGI. The DNA of the CDR3 is TGTGCCAGCACCCTAGGGCAGGGATCCTACGAGCAGTACTTC. Residues: CASTLGQGSYEQYF.

This chain joins TRBV21-1 and TRBJ1-1. TRBV21-1 is described as a pseudogene. This CDR3 contains 16 residues. The CDR3 sequence is CASSKGEEGRQVEAFF. CDR3 bases: TGTGCCAGCAGCAAAGGTGAGGAGGGCCGCCAGGTTGAAGCTTTCTTT.

V usage is TRBV27 and J usage is TRBJ1-3; D is unresolved. Trimming took 5 bases from V and 0 from J, leaving 11 bases between them. CDR1 and CDR2 from the germline V gene are MNHEY and SMNVEV (reference sequence). The CDR3 sequence is 15 residues long. In nucleotides, the CDR3 is TGTGCCAGCAGTCCCTCTTACAACTCTGGAAACACCATATATTTT. This encodes CASSPSYNSGNTIYF.

The V and J genes are TRBV19 and TRBJ1-4; D is possibly TRBD1 (5 bases). Germline CDR1 reads LNHDA; CDR2 reads SQIVND (reference sequence). Trimming removed 6 bases from V and 8 bases from J, with 19 bases in between. There are 15 residues in the CDR3. The CDR3: CASSPGGGSYEKLFF. CDR3 coding DNA: TGTGCCAGTAGCCCTGGCGGGGGATCATACGAAAAACTGTTTTTT.

The genes are TRBV6-4 and TRBJ1-2; D gene ambiguous. In germline, CDR1 is MRHNA, CDR2 SNTAGT. The CDR3 has 14 residues. Trimming took off 3 bases at V and 10 bases at J, with 18 bases between the two ends. The CDR3 DNA reads TGTGCCAGCAGTGAGGCCCCAGGTTACTCTGACTACACCTTC. Residues: CASSEAPGYSDYTF.

The J gene is TRBJ1-5, the V gene TRBV7-9, with 7 bases that match TRBD1. Unmatched junction bases numbered 10, after V lost 5 bases and J lost 3 bases. Germline V lookup: CDR1 SEHNR, CDR2 FQNEAQ (reference sequence). CDR3 length: 16 residues. The CDR3 coding sequence is TGTGCCAGCAGCGACACGGGACAGAATTTCAATCAGCCCCAGCATTTT. Protein: CASSDTGQNFNQPQHF.

In its sample, this clone was seen a few times. J is TRBJ2-6 and V is TRBV5-4, with D unclear. Germline values: CDR1 SGHNT, CDR2 YYREEE (reference sequence). The germline V and J ends were trimmed by 1 base and 0 bases, with 8 bases remaining between them. The CDR3 covers 16 residues. CDR3 sequence (DNA): TGTGCCAGCAGCTTGCCCCACAACTCTGGGGCCAACGTCCTGACTTTC. This codes for CASSLPHNSGANVLTF.

This chain uses TRBV11-1 with TRBJ1-5; 7 bases map to TRBD1. J lost 7 bases, V lost 1 base, and 7 bases had no gene match. The CDR3 has 15 amino acids. Germline V gene lookup returns CDR1 SGHAT and CDR2 FQDESV (reference sequence). The CDR3 loop is CASSLGGRRGQPQHF. CDR3 DNA: TGTGCCAGCAGCTTAGGAGGGCGCAGGGGGCAGCCCCAGCATTTT. Based on the CDR3 plus reference TRBV11-1 and TRBJ1-5, the full variable domain is EAEVAQSPRYKITEKSQAVAFWCDPISGHATLYWYRQILGQGPELLVQFQDESVVDDSQLPKDRFSAERLKGVDSTLKIQPAELGDSAMYLCASSLGGRRGQPQHFGDGTRLSIL.

The chain joins TRBV6-6 to TRBJ1-2; D remains ambiguous. CDR1 and CDR2 from the germline V gene are MNHNY and SVGAGI (reference sequence). V was clipped by 10 bases and J by 4 bases, with 13 bases between them. The length of the CDR3 is 12 residues. This CDR3 reads CAIMTSFYGYTF. The CDR3 coding sequence is TGTGCCATTATGACCTCCTTCTATGGCTACACCTTC.

This rearrangement joins TRBV5-1 to TRBJ2-2, with TRBD2 identical over 8 bases. The germline V gene has CDR1 SGHRS and CDR2 YFSETQ. The V segment lost 7 bases and the J segment 0 bases; nucleotides outside the gene matches: 5. The CDR3 runs 15 residues. For the CDR3, the DNA is TGCGCCAGCCGCGAGACTAGCGCGAACACCGGGGAGCTGTTTTTT. Translating gives CASRETSANTGELFF. The full variable domain, rest sourced from reference TRBV5-1 and TRBJ2-2, is KAGVTQTPRYLIKTRGQQVTLSCSPISGHRSVSWYQQTPGQGLQFLFEYFSETQRNKGNFPGRFSGRQFSNSRSEMNVSTLELGDSALYLCASRETSANTGELFFGEGSRLTVL.

In its sample, this clone was seen many times. The chain joins TRBV5-4 to TRBJ1-2; weak D call: TRBD1 (6 bases). Per germline, CDR1 SGHNT and CDR2 YYREEE (reference sequence). Deletions cut 4 bases from V and 8 bases from J, with 15 bases between. CDR3 length: 13 residues. CDR3 residues: CASSLQTGRGYTF. The DNA for the CDR3 is TGTGCCAGCAGCCTACAAACAGGGCGCGGCTACACCTTC. Using reference TRBV5-4 and TRBJ1-2 for the parts outside the CDR3, the full variable domain is ETGVTQSPTHLIKTRGQQVTLRCSSQSGHNTVSWYQQALGQGPQFIFQYYREEENGRGNFPPRFSGLQFPNYSSELNVNALELDDSALYLCASSLQTGRGYTFGSGTRLTVV.

The count of this clone is one. The rearrangement links TRBV28 to TRBJ1-2; possible D gene TRBD1, 6 bases. The CDR3 has 12 residues. The V gene's germline CDR1 is MDHEN and CDR2 SYDVKM. The V and J ends lost 7 bases and 4 bases respectively, with 10 bases between them. As DNA, the CDR3 is TGTGCCAGCAAACAGGGTCTCTATGGCTACACCTTC. Its protein product is CASKQGLYGYTF.